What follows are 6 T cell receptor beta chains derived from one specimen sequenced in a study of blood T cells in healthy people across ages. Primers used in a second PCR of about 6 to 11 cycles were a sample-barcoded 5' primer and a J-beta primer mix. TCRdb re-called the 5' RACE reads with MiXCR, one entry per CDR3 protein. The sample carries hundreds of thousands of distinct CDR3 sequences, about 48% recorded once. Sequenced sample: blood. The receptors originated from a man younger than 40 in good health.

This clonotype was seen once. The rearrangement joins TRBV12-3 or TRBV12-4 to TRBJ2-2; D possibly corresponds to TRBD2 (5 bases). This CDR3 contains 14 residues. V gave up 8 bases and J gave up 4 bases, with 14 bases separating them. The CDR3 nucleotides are TGTGCCAGCCCTTCAGCCGGAGGCACCGGGGAGCTGTTTTTT. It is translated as CASPSAGGTGELFF.

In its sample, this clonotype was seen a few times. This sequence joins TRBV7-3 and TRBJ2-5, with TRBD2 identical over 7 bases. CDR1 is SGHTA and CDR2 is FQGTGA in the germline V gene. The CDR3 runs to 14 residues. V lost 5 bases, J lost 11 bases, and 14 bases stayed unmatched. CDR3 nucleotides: TGTGCCAGCAGCCGACTAGCTATCTTCGGTGAGCAGTACTTC. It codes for CASSRLAIFGEQYF. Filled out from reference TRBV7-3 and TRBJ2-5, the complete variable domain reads GAGVSQTPSNKVTEKGKYVELRCDPISGHTALYWYRQSLGQGPEFLIYFQGTGAADDSGLPNDRFFAVRPEGSVSTLKIQRTERGDSAVYLCASSRLAIFGEQYFGPGTRLLVL.

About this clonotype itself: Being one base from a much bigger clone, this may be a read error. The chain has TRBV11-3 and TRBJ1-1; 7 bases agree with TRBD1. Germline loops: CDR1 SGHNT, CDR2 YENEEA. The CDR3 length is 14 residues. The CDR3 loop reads CASSPGTVNTEALF. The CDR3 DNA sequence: TGTGCCAGCAGCCCCGGGACAGTGAACACTGAAGCTTTGTTT.

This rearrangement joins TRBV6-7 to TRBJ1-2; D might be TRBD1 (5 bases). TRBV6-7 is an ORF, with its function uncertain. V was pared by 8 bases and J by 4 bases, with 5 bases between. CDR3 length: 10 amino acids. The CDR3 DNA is TGTGCCAGCGACAGCTATGGCTACACCTTC. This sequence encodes CASDSYGYTF.

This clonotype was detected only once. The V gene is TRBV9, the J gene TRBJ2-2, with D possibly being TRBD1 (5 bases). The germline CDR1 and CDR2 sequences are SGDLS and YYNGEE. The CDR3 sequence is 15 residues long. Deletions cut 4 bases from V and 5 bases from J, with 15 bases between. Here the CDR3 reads CASSSHPDTTGELFF. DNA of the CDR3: TGTGCCAGCAGCTCTCACCCGGACACTACCGGGGAGCTGTTTTTT. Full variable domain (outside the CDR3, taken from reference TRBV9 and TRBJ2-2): DSGVTQTPKHLITATGQRVTLRCSPRSGDLSVYWYQQSLDQGLQFLIQYYNGEERAKGNILERFSAQQFPDLHSELNLSSLELGDSALYFCASSSHPDTTGELFFGEGSRLTVL.

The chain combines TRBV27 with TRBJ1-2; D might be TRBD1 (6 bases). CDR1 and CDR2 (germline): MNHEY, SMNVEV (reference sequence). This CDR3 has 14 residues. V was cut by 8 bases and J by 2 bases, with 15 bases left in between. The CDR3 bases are TGTGCCAGCGGCCAAACAGGGCTCAACTATGGCTACACCTTC. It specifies CASGQTGLNYGYTF.